The clone carrying this T cell receptor beta chain was found a few times. Its antigen is undetermined. This record comes from a study of post-analysis software for immune sequencing data. About the study: Some patients lacked subtype; others had relapsing-remitting, secondary progressive or progressive-relapsing disease. Study conclusions and caveats: Patients used a handful of TRBV segments, including TRBV5-6, TRBV5-1 and TRBV20-1, more often than controls. The study found significantly lower normalized Chao1 diversity in multiple sclerosis patients than in controls. F measure clustering grouped samples strongly by preparation batch.

Researchers reported that TCR beta cDNA libraries carried unique molecular identifiers. Researchers reported some 500,000 cDNA molecules coming from around 1 to 10 million T cells. Using its own MiXCR run on the PCR reads, TCRdb lists one record per CDR3 protein. The sample lists 450,000 to 700,000 distinct CDR3 sequences; 44% were seen once. Trimming took off 5 bases at V and 0 bases at J, with 15 bases between the two ends. The CDR3 has 17 residues. Germline-derived CDR1 and CDR2 are SGHNT and YYREEE (reference sequence). Sample: blood. The rearrangement uses TRBV5-4 and TRBJ2-6, with a tentative D call TRBD1 (6 bases). This receptor was identified in a girl between 10 and 17 years old with multiple sclerosis. CDR3 sequence reads: CASSTGTPNSGANVLTF. The CDR3 region has the DNA TGTGCCAGCAGTACCGGGACACCGAACTCTGGGGCCAACGTCCTGACTTTC. Using reference TRBV5-4 and TRBJ2-6 for the parts outside the CDR3, the full variable domain is ETGVTQSPTHLIKTRGQQVTLRCSSQSGHNTVSWYQQALGQGPQFIFQYYREEENGRGNFPPRFSGLQFPNYSSELNVNALELDDSALYLCASSTGTPNSGANVLTFGAGSRLTVL.